Below, 28 T cell receptor beta chains from the same sample are listed, as sequenced in a study of PD-1 blockade in classical Hodgkin lymphoma. Time point in this sample: newly diagnosed, previously untreated cHL patient sample. It was by magnetic negative selection that CD4+ T cells were purified from thawed PBMCs. The protocol was immunoSEQ multiplex PCR, while the TCRdb copy is restricted to in-frame clones and leaves out a portion. This sample has approximately 21,000 clones, with roughly 90% found just once. Specimen: CD4+ T cells from blood. The receptor source for this set is a human donor with classical Hodgkin lymphoma.

The rearrangement links TRBV7-2 to TRBJ1-2; possibly TRBD1 for D (5 bases). Germline V lookup: CDR1 SGHTA, CDR2 FQGNSA. The ends were cut back, 1 base at V and 3 bases at J, with 18 bases in the middle. The CDR3 covers 17 residues. CDR3 amino acids: CASSLVPGETQDYGYTF. The CDR3 DNA reads as TGTGCCAGCAGCTTAGTTCCGGGGGAGACCCAAGACTATGGCTACACCTTC. Using reference TRBV7-2 and TRBJ1-2 for the parts outside the CDR3, the full variable domain is GAGVSQSPSNKVTEKGKDVELRCDPISGHTALYWYRQSLGQGLEFLIYFQGNSAPDKSGLPSDRFSAERTGGSVSTLTIQRTQQEDSAVYLCASSLVPGETQDYGYTFGSGTRLTVV.

The rearrangement uses TRBV6-6 and TRBJ1-2, with 9 bases aligning to TRBD1. The germline V gene encodes CDR1 MNHNY and CDR2 SVGAGI (reference sequence). This CDR3 comprises 13 residues. J was trimmed by 11 bases and V by 5 bases; bases with no gene match: 9. For the CDR3, the DNA is TGTGCCAGCAGTCCGACGGACGACAGGGGGTACACCTTC. Residues: CASSPTDDRGYTF.

The chain joins TRBV4-1 to TRBJ1-2; perhaps TRBD1 as D (6 bases). Germline loops: CDR1 MGHRA, CDR2 YSYEKL. The CDR3 length is 14 residues. V lost 4 bases and J lost 7, with 16 bases in between. CDR3: CASSPRGGPAGYTF. The CDR3 DNA is TGCGCCAGCAGCCCTCGTGGGGGGCCGGCTGGCTACACCTTC.

V gene TRBV19 combines with J gene TRBJ1-1, with TRBD1 matching over 12 bases. V dropped 5 bases and J dropped 6; count of bases not matched to a gene: 13. The CDR3 sequence is 17 residues long. The germline V gene encodes CDR1 LNHDA and CDR2 SQIVND (reference sequence). CDR3 nucleotide sequence: TGTGCCAGTAGTGCCTGGGACAGGGGGCATGGTACCGCTGAAGCTTTCTTT. It translates to CASSAWDRGHGTAEAFF.

The chain recombines TRBV2 with TRBJ1-5, with D possibly TRBD1 on 5 matching bases. The CDR3 length is 14 residues. The germline gives CDR1 SNHLY, CDR2 FYNNEI. V was pared by 7 bases and J by 0 bases, with 10 bases between. The CDR3 protein is CASTRDYSNQPQHF. CDR3 coding DNA: TGTGCCAGCACCCGGGACTATAGCAATCAGCCCCAGCATTTT.

This sequence joins TRBV6-5 and TRBJ2-5, with TRBD2 as a possible D gene (6 bases). CDR1 and CDR2 (germline): MNHEY, SVGAGI. This CDR3 has 15 residues. Deletions cut 2 bases from V and 1 base from J, with 11 bases between. CDR3 sequence reads: CASSYPGTFQETQYF. For the CDR3, the DNA is TGTGCCAGCAGTTACCCTGGGACTTTCCAAGAGACCCAGTACTTC.

This chain joins TRBV9 and TRBJ2-3, with D unclear. The CDR3 is 14 residues long. Germline V gene sequence: CDR1 SGDLS, CDR2 YYNGEE. The V end lost 0 bases, the J end lost 1 base, and 6 bases lay between the germline ends. The CDR3 region is CASSVAPGTDTQYF. CDR3 DNA sequence: TGTGCCAGCAGCGTAGCCCCTGGCACAGATACGCAGTATTTT.

This chain uses TRBV5-1 with TRBJ2-5, with 11 bases that match TRBD2. Germline CDR1 is SGHRS and CDR2 is YFSETQ. The CDR3 runs 16 residues. With 0 bases clipped from V and 5 bases from J, the junction kept 6 bases outside the gene matches. The CDR3 loop reads CASSLAPSGGLETQYF. CDR3 DNA sequence: TGCGCCAGCAGCTTGGCCCCTAGCGGGGGGTTGGAGACCCAGTACTTC. Full variable domain (rest looked up from reference TRBV5-1 and TRBJ2-5): KAGVTQTPRYLIKTRGQQVTLSCSPISGHRSVSWYQQTPGQGLQFLFEYFSETQRNKGNFPGRFSGRQFSNSRSEMNVSTLELGDSALYLCASSLAPSGGLETQYFGPGTRLLVL.

The sample holds one count of this clone. V and J are TRBV7-9 and TRBJ1-4; the D gene is possibly TRBD1 (6 bases). V was pared by 2 bases and J by 6 bases, with 13 bases between. Germline CDR1 and CDR2: SEHNR and FQNEAQ (reference sequence). The length of the CDR3 is 15 residues. CDR3 sequence (DNA): TGTGCCAGCAGCTTACGGGGGCGCTTAGATGAAAAACTGTTTTTT. Residues: CASSLRGRLDEKLFF.

This chain links TRBV6-4 with TRBJ2-1, with 12 positions matching TRBD2. The CDR3 extends over 18 amino acids. CDR1 and CDR2 (germline): MRHNA, SNTAGT. After removal of 0 bases from V and 12 bases from J, the junction contained 15 bases not matched to a gene. As DNA, the CDR3 is TGTGCCAGCAGTGACTCTCGGGCTAGCGGGAGGGCCGGGTTTCGGCAGTTCTTC. Translated, it gives CASSDSRASGRAGFRQFF.

The chain is built from TRBV28 and TRBJ2-1; D perhaps matches TRBD2 (6 bases). CDR3 length: 14 amino acids. Per germline, CDR1 MDHEN and CDR2 SYDVKM. V was trimmed by 5 bases and J by 5 bases, leaving 13 bases between them. As DNA, the CDR3 is TGTGCCAGCAGTCGGGGGAGGAGTGACAATGAGCAGTTCTTC. This gives the protein CASSRGRSDNEQFF. Combining the CDR3 with reference TRBV28 and TRBJ2-1 gives the whole variable domain DVKVTQSSRYLVKRTGEKVFLECVQDMDHENMFWYRQDPGLGLRLIYFSYDVKMKEKGDIPEGYSVSREKKERFSLILESASTNQTSMYLCASSRGRSDNEQFFGPGTRLTVL.

This chain links TRBV6-1 with TRBJ2-7; D perhaps matches TRBD1 (6 bases). This CDR3 region has 15 residues. V lost 2 bases to trimming and J lost 3 bases, with 14 bases between them. Germline CDR1 and CDR2: MNHNS and SASEGT. DNA for the CDR3: TGTGCCAGCAGTGAATTATGGGGGCAGGTCTACGAGCAGTACTTC. Translation gives CASSELWGQVYEQYF.

This clone was seen only once. At one of its ends the junction is not consistent with the germline gene, which may arise from a read error. The rearrangement links TRBV5-1 to TRBJ2-7; a possible D gene is TRBD2 (5 bases). The length of the CDR3 is 16 residues. Per the germline V gene, CDR1 is SGHRS and CDR2 is YFSETQ. In nucleotides, the CDR3 is TGCGCCAGCAGCTCGGTCCCGGGGATGAGCTCCTACGAGCAGTATTTC. Translated, it gives CASSSVPGMSSYEQYF.

The chain is built from TRBV4-3 and TRBJ2-4; possibly TRBD2 for D (5 bases). This CDR3 is built from 16 residues. The V end was cut by 3 bases, the J end by 7 bases, with 19 bases between. Germline V gives CDR1 LGHNA, CDR2 YSLEER. CDR3 in DNA: TGCGCCAGCAGCCATGGAGCGGCTTCAACGAGGAACATTCAGTACTTC. Residues: CASSHGAASTRNIQYF.

CDR3 DNA sequence: TGTGCCAGCAGCTCCCTAGGAAATGAGCAGTTCTTC. Translation: CASSSLGNEQFF. V and J are TRBV5-4 and TRBJ2-1; D gene uncertain. The CDR3 is 12 residues long. The V gene lost 3 bases and the J gene lost 7 bases, with 8 bases spanning the gap. Looked up from germline, CDR1 is SGHNT and CDR2 is YYREEE (reference sequence).

This clone has only one observation. The chain is built from TRBV7-9 and TRBJ2-1; D is possibly TRBD2 (5 bases). CDR3 length: 12 residues. Germline lookup yields CDR1 SEHNR and CDR2 FQNEAQ (reference sequence). V lost 1 base to trimming and J lost 10 bases, with 8 bases between them. CDR3 region: CASSLDTGEQFF. CDR3 bases: TGTGCCAGCAGCTTAGATACGGGAGAGCAGTTCTTC.

In DNA form, the CDR3 reads TGTGCCAGCAGCGTAGGGGGAGCTGATAGCTCCTACGAGCAGTACTTC. Its translation is CASSVGGADSSYEQYF. This chain links TRBV9 with TRBJ2-7; maybe TRBD2 (5 bases). CDR3 length equals 16 residues. The germline CDR1 and CDR2 sequences are SGDLS and YYNGEE. V was clipped by 0 bases and J by 0 bases, with 13 bases between them.

V is TRBV19 and J is TRBJ2-7; D may be TRBD2 (6 bases). The germline CDR1 and CDR2 sequences are LNHDA and SQIVND (reference sequence). This CDR3 comprises 12 residues. V dropped 4 bases and J dropped 6 bases, with 10 bases sitting between them. CDR3 nucleotides: TGTGCCAGTAGTAGCAGAGCGGGCGAGCAGTACTTC. Amino acids: CASSSRAGEQYF.

This sequence joins TRBV6-5 and TRBJ1-5; TRBD1 might be the D (6 bases). The germline gives CDR1 MNHEY, CDR2 SVGAGI. V lost 6 bases and J lost 11, with 23 bases in between. The CDR3 length is 15 residues. The DNA of the CDR3 is TGTGCCAGCAGCAACGAGGGGGGCTTAATGGAGTCCCAGCATTTT. This gives the protein CASSNEGGLMESQHF.

The chain couples TRBV19 to TRBJ2-1, with 10 bases that match TRBD1. The V gene end was trimmed by 4 bases and the J gene end by 6 bases; junction bases not matched to a gene: 3. Germline V gives CDR1 LNHDA, CDR2 SQIVND (reference sequence). This CDR3 region has 14 residues. For the CDR3, the DNA is TGTGCCAGTAGTACGGACAGGGGGGTCAATGAGCAGTTCTTC. It specifies CASSTDRGVNEQFF.

The chain joins TRBV7-9 to TRBJ2-1; D may correspond to TRBD1 or TRBD2 (5 bases each). Germline CDR1 SEHNR, CDR2 FQNEAQ (reference sequence). The CDR3 has 18 amino acids. Trimming pared 2 bases from V and 5 bases from J, leaving 22 bases between. Here the CDR3 DNA reads TGTGCCAGCAGCTTACCAGCGCTCGGGAAAGGGGCTAACAATGAGCAGTTCTTC. It encodes CASSLPALGKGANNEQFF.

This clone was counted once. The chain employs TRBV7-3 and TRBJ2-5, with a tentative D call TRBD2 (5 bases). Germline V gene sequence: CDR1 SGHTA, CDR2 FQGTGA. V was pared by 2 bases and J by 5 bases, with 9 bases between. The CDR3 is made up of 13 amino acids. The CDR3 loop is CASSLGWRETQYF. The DNA for the CDR3 is TGTGCCAGCAGCTTAGGATGGAGGGAGACCCAGTACTTC.

This clone occurred a few times. The chain is built from TRBV4-1 and TRBJ1-2; 8 nucleotides align to TRBD1. J was trimmed by 8 bases and V by 0 bases; bases with no gene match: 11. This CDR3 has 16 residues. CDR1 and CDR2 from the germline V gene are MGHRA and YSYEKL. CDR3: CASSQEQPGGRRGYTF. The CDR3, as DNA: TGCGCCAGCAGCCAAGAACAGCCAGGGGGCAGGAGGGGCTACACCTTC.

This chain uses TRBV7-6 with TRBJ2-3; TRBD2 matches 10 bases. CDR3 length: 16 residues. The ends lost 5 bases at V and 2 bases at J; junction bases unmatched: 7. Germline CDR1 and CDR2: SGHVS and FNYEAQ. CDR3: CASSPIAGGLTDTQYF. CDR3 in DNA: TGTGCCAGCAGCCCAATAGCGGGGGGACTCACAGATACGCAGTATTTT. Complete variable domain (other parts from reference TRBV7-6 and TRBJ2-3): GAGVSQSPRYKVTKRGQDVALRCDPISGHVSLYWYRQALGQGPEFLTYFNYEAQQDKSGLPNDRFSAERPEGSISTLTIQRTEQRDSAMYRCASSPIAGGLTDTQYFGPGTRLTVL.

CDR3 amino acids: CASSGLAGGLDTQYF. DNA for the CDR3: TGTGCCAGCAGCGGACTAGCGGGGGGATTAGATACGCAGTATTTT. This sequence joins TRBV5-4 and TRBJ2-3, with 14 bases that match TRBD2. V dropped 4 bases and J dropped 5; count of bases not matched to a gene: 3. CDR1 is SGHNT, CDR2 YYREEE, per germline (reference sequence). The CDR3 contains 15 residues.

This sequence joins TRBV4-1 and TRBJ1-5; D is unclear. Germline values: CDR1 MGHRA, CDR2 YSYEKL. V lost 0 bases and J 4 bases, leaving 10 bases between the germline ends. The CDR3 runs to 15 residues. CDR3 residues: CASSQDGIRNQPQHF. CDR3 bases: TGCGCCAGCAGCCAAGATGGAATTAGGAATCAGCCCCAGCATTTT.

This chain uses TRBV19 with TRBJ2-2, with D uncertain. Trimming removed 3 bases from V and 0 bases from J, with 5 bases in between. CDR1 is LNHDA, CDR2 SQIVND, per germline (reference sequence). The CDR3 length is 14 residues. CDR3 sequence: CASSIRSNTGELFF. The CDR3 coding sequence is TGTGCCAGTAGTATTCGCTCGAACACCGGGGAGCTGTTTTTT.

This chain joins TRBV7-2 and TRBJ2-7; D remains unclear. CDR1 and CDR2 from the germline V gene are SGHTA and FQGNSA. CDR3 length equals 14 residues. Trimming cost V 0 bases and J 1 base, with 7 bases left between them. In DNA form, the CDR3 reads TGTGCCAGCAGCTTAGCGTGGATTTCCTACGAGCAGTACTTC. It translates to CASSLAWISYEQYF. The full variable domain, its missing parts supplied by reference TRBV7-2 and TRBJ2-7, is GAGVSQSPSNKVTEKGKDVELRCDPISGHTALYWYRQSLGQGLEFLIYFQGNSAPDKSGLPSDRFSAERTGGSVSTLTIQRTQQEDSAVYLCASSLAWISYEQYFGPGTRLTVT.